A single sample is the source of the 2 T cell receptor beta chains below, sequenced in a study of blood T cell repertoires in COVID-19. Some clones are missing from TCRdb's copy, which holds only in-frame ones; the method was immunoSEQ multiplex PCR. The sample lists 100,000 to 150,000 clones, around 81% occurring once. Sequences were obtained from peripheral blood. The source is a man between 25 and 39 years old with COVID-19, enrolled during active disease.

The rearrangement joins TRBV11-3 to TRBJ2-7; D call uncertain. This CDR3 is 15 amino acids long. The V gene lost 3 bases and the J gene lost 5 bases, with 17 bases spanning the gap. Germline V gene sequence: CDR1 SGHNT, CDR2 YENEEA. DNA of the CDR3: TGTGCCAGCAGCTTTAGTGCGGTCCGGTCGGACGAGCAGTACTTC. Translated, it gives CASSFSAVRSDEQYF. Full variable domain (missing parts from reference TRBV11-3 and TRBJ2-7): EAGVVQSPRYKIIEKKQPVAFWCNPISGHNTLYWYLQNLGQGPELLIRYENEEAVDDSQLPKDRFSAERLKGVDSTLKIQPAELGDSAVYLCASSFSAVRSDEQYFGPGTRLTVT.

This clone was picked up a small number of times. V and J are TRBV28 and TRBJ1-4; 9 bases fit TRBD1. V lost 5 bases to trimming and J lost 7 bases; unmatched junction nucleotides: 8. From germline, CDR1 is MDHEN and CDR2 SYDVKM. This CDR3 has 15 residues. The DNA of the CDR3 is TGTGCCAGCAGTGACTTGGGACAGGGTCGTGAAAAACTGTTTTTT. The encoded protein is CASSDLGQGREKLFF. Supplemented by reference TRBV28 and TRBJ1-4, the full variable domain reads DVKVTQSSRYLVKRTGEKVFLECVQDMDHENMFWYRQDPGLGLRLIYFSYDVKMKEKGDIPEGYSVSREKKERFSLILESASTNQTSMYLCASSDLGQGREKLFFGSGTQLSVL.